Shown below are 3 T cell receptor beta chains from a single sample sequenced in a study of T cell repertoires in cytomegalovirus infection. TCRdb itself ran the reads through MiXCR, one entry per CDR3 protein. The data hold 310,000 or so distinct CDR3 sequences, with roughly 15% observed a single time. Sequencing used PBMCs. The origin of the receptors is a human donor in good health (CMV status not recorded). Some clones in this sample may be carry-over from other donors' samples.

This clonotype was counted ten times or more. V is TRBV6-6 and J is TRBJ1-5; D may be TRBD1 (5 bases). CDR1 is MNHNY, CDR2 SVGAGI, per germline (reference sequence). Trimming removed 2 bases from V and 4 bases from J, with 9 bases in between. This CDR3 contains 14 residues. In DNA form, the CDR3 reads TGTGCCAGCAGTTACGGACGGGGGAATCAGCCCCAGCATTTT. Amino acids: CASSYGRGNQPQHF.

This clonotype was seen only a few times. The rearrangement links TRBV5-1 to TRBJ2-1, with D unclear. This CDR3 region has 11 residues. The V end lost 3 bases, the J end lost 7 bases, and 5 bases lay between the germline ends. Germline assignment: CDR1 SGHRS and CDR2 YFSETQ. The CDR3 loop is CASSSANEQFF. The CDR3 DNA reads as TGCGCCAGCAGCTCGGCTAATGAGCAGTTCTTC.

This clonotype has a handful of counts. The chain employs TRBV7-2 and TRBJ2-2, with 9 bases identical to TRBD1. The CDR3 is 16 residues long. CDR1 is SGHTA, CDR2 FQGNSA, per germline. V shed 7 bases and J 5 bases; nucleotides not matched to a gene: 11. The CDR3 DNA reads as TGTGCCAGCACCCTAACAGGGGGCCGCGGGACCGGGGAGCTGTTTTTT. Amino acids: CASTLTGGRGTGELFF.